One sample yielded the 12 T cell receptor beta chains listed below, sequenced in a study of blood T cell repertoires in COVID-19. Libraries were prepared by immunoSEQ multiplex PCR; TCRdb keeps only in-frame clonotypes and omits some of them. The sample shows roughly 200,000 clones, 85% to 90% of them seen only once. The source material was peripheral blood. These receptors all come from a man in his late teens or twenties with active or convalescent COVID-19.

The chain combines TRBV29-1 with TRBJ2-1; D may be TRBD2 (6 bases). Trimming took 5 bases from V and 0 from J, leaving 8 bases between them. This CDR3 is 13 amino acids long. Germline V CDR1 and CDR2: SQVTM, ANQGSEA. CDR3 in DNA: TGCAGCGTTCTCGGGGGCTCCTACAATGAGCAGTTCTTC. Translation: CSVLGGSYNEQFF.

CDR3 protein: CTSSQVTGATGELFF. The CDR3 bases are TGCACCAGCAGCCAAGTTACGGGAGCCACCGGGGAGCTGTTTTTT. The chain recombines TRBV1 with TRBJ2-2; the table's TRBD2 call for D was not verified on the DNA. TRBV1 is assigned pseudogene status. This CDR3 region has 15 residues.

This chain uses TRBV27 with TRBJ2-2; 7 bases match TRBD1. V was clipped by 6 bases and J by 7 bases; unmatched bases: 11. Germline V lookup: CDR1 MNHEY, CDR2 SMNVEV (reference sequence). The CDR3 is 15 residues long. The CDR3 loop is CASRALDQGDGELFF. The CDR3 DNA is TGTGCCAGCAGGGCACTTGATCAGGGGGACGGGGAGCTGTTTTTT.

The rearrangement links TRBV3-1 (or the pseudogene TRBV3-2) to TRBJ2-7, with TRBD2 identical over 9 bases. CDR1 is LGHDT and CDR2 is YNNKEL in the germline V gene (reference sequence). The CDR3 covers 17 residues. Unmatched junction bases numbered 15, after V lost 4 bases and J lost 5 bases. As DNA, the CDR3 is TGTGCCAGCAGCCCCTTGGGAGGCGGGAGGGCCGGTGACGAGCAGTACTTC. Translated: CASSPLGGGRAGDEQYF.

The V and J genes are TRBV11-3 and TRBJ1-6; unclear D gene. The V gene lost 2 bases and the J gene lost 10 bases, with 9 bases spanning the gap. CDR1 and CDR2 (germline): SGHNT, YENEEA. This CDR3 is 13 amino acids long. CDR3 DNA: TGTGCCAGCAGCTTAAATGGTGGCTCACCCCTCCACTTT. It specifies CASSLNGGSPLHF.

The rearrangement joins TRBV5-6 to TRBJ2-7; 7 bases align to TRBD1. Germline V gives CDR1 SGHDT, CDR2 YYEEEE. The V gene end was trimmed by 2 bases and the J gene end by 2 bases; junction bases not matched to a gene: 4. The CDR3 is made up of 14 amino acids. The CDR3 sequence: CASSFSTGAYEQYF. As DNA, the CDR3 is TGTGCCAGCAGCTTTTCCACAGGGGCCTACGAGCAGTACTTC.

CDR3 in DNA: TGCGCCAGCAGCTCGATCAGGTCGGTTAACACTGAAGCTTTCTTT. Translation gives CASSSIRSVNTEAFF. The chain joins TRBV5-1 to TRBJ1-1; no reliable D call. This CDR3 has 15 residues. Germline V gene lookup returns CDR1 SGHRS and CDR2 YFSETQ. V was pared by 3 bases and J by 2 bases, with 14 bases between.

The chain is built from TRBV5-6 and TRBJ2-5; 14 bases align to TRBD2. J was trimmed by 3 bases and V by 0 bases; bases with no gene match: 4. The CDR3 is 17 residues long. Germline CDR1 reads SGHDT; CDR2 reads YYEEEE. Here the CDR3 DNA reads TGTGCCAGCAGCTTGGCGGGGACTAGCGGGAGTAAAGAGACCCAGTACTTC. It yields the protein CASSLAGTSGSKETQYF.

The chain uses TRBV19 and TRBJ1-6; 9 bases agree with TRBD1. Per germline, CDR1 LNHDA and CDR2 SQIVND (reference sequence). The V and J ends lost 6 bases and 0 bases, in that order; junction bases with no gene match: 6. This CDR3 contains 17 residues. CDR3 sequence: CASSTGTGNSYNSPLHF. The CDR3 coding sequence is TGTGCCAGTAGCACCGGGACAGGGAACTCCTATAATTCACCCCTCCACTTT. The variable domain in full, completed from reference TRBV19 and TRBJ1-6, reads DGGITQSPKYLFRKEGQNVTLSCEQNLNHDAMYWYRQDPGQGLRLIYYSQIVNDFQKGDIAEGYSVSREKKESFPLTVTSAQKNPTAFYLCASSTGTGNSYNSPLHFGNGTRLTVT.

This clone came up once. The chain couples TRBV28 to TRBJ1-4; TRBD1 aligns across 7 bases. CDR1 is MDHEN, CDR2 SYDVKM, per germline. V gave up 7 bases and J gave up 0 bases; unmatched junction bases: 8. This CDR3 contains 16 residues. This CDR3 reads CASNLRQGTTNEKLFF. CDR3 DNA sequence: TGTGCCAGCAACCTAAGACAGGGAACAACTAATGAAAAACTGTTTTTT.

This chain joins TRBV11-1 and TRBJ2-2; 8 bases agree with TRBD2. The CDR3 consists of 15 residues. The V segment lost 4 bases and the J segment 5 bases; nucleotides outside the gene matches: 6. Per germline, CDR1 SGHAT and CDR2 FQDESV (reference sequence). This chain's CDR3 is CASSWGTRRTGELFF. As DNA, the CDR3 is TGTGCCAGCAGCTGGGGGACTAGACGTACCGGGGAGCTGTTTTTT.

The J gene is TRBJ1-1, the V gene TRBV5-5, with D unresolved. This CDR3 spans 16 amino acids. Trimming cost V 0 bases and J 1 base, with 13 bases left between them. Germline CDR1 and CDR2: SGHKS and YYEKEE (reference sequence). DNA of the CDR3: TGTGCCAGCAGCTTGGGGGTTGAGAGGTGGAACACTGAAGCTTTCTTT. This codes for CASSLGVERWNTEAFF.